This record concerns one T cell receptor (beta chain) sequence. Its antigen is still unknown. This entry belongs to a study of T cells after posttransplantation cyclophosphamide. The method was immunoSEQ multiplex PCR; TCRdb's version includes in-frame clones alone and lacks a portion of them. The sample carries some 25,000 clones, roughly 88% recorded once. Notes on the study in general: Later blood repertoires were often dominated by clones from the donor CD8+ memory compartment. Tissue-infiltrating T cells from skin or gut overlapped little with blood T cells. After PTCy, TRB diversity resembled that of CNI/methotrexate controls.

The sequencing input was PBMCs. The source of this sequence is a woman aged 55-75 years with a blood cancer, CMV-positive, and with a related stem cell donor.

The CDR3 region is CASSLVAGAVNEQFF. The CDR3 nucleotides are TGTGCCAGCAGCTTGGTAGCGGGAGCTGTCAATGAGCAGTTCTTC. The chain recombines TRBV11-2 with TRBJ2-1; 9 bases map to TRBD2. The CDR3 is made up of 15 amino acids. In germline, CDR1 is SGHAT, CDR2 FQNNGV. Trimming at V came to 3 bases and at J to 6 bases, leaving 6 bases not matched to a gene. The full variable domain, completed using reference TRBV11-2 and TRBJ2-1, is EAGVAQSPRYKIIEKRQSVAFWCNPISGHATLYWYQQILGQGPKLLIQFQNNGVVDDSQLPKDRFSAERLKGVDSTLKIQPAKLEDSAVYLCASSLVAGAVNEQFFGPGTRLTVL.